This record concerns one TCR beta chain sequence. The antigen remains unidentified. Assay: immunoSEQ multiplex PCR; the TCRdb copy retains only in-frame clones and omits some. In the table there are some 120,000 clones, 90% of which are singletons. The data stem from a study of T cell clones after liver transplantation. Study-wide results and caveats: A significant post-transplant drop in circulating graft-donor-reactive CD4 TCRbeta sequences occurred in most of the 8 subjects.

Germline values: CDR1 SGHNT, CDR2 YENEEA. Trimming took 5 bases from V and 3 from J; bases not matched to a gene: 8. The CDR3 loop spans 16 amino acids. V gene TRBV11-3 combines with J gene TRBJ2-3, with 10 bases matching TRBD2. The sequence was collected from a human patient who received a liver transplant. The T cells may partly be graft donor cells. The sample consisted of CD4+ T cells from blood, taken 12 months after liver transplant. CDR3 region: CASSRLLAGETDTQYF. The CDR3 nucleotides read TGTGCCAGCAGCCGCCTCCTAGCGGGAGAAACAGATACGCAGTATTTT.